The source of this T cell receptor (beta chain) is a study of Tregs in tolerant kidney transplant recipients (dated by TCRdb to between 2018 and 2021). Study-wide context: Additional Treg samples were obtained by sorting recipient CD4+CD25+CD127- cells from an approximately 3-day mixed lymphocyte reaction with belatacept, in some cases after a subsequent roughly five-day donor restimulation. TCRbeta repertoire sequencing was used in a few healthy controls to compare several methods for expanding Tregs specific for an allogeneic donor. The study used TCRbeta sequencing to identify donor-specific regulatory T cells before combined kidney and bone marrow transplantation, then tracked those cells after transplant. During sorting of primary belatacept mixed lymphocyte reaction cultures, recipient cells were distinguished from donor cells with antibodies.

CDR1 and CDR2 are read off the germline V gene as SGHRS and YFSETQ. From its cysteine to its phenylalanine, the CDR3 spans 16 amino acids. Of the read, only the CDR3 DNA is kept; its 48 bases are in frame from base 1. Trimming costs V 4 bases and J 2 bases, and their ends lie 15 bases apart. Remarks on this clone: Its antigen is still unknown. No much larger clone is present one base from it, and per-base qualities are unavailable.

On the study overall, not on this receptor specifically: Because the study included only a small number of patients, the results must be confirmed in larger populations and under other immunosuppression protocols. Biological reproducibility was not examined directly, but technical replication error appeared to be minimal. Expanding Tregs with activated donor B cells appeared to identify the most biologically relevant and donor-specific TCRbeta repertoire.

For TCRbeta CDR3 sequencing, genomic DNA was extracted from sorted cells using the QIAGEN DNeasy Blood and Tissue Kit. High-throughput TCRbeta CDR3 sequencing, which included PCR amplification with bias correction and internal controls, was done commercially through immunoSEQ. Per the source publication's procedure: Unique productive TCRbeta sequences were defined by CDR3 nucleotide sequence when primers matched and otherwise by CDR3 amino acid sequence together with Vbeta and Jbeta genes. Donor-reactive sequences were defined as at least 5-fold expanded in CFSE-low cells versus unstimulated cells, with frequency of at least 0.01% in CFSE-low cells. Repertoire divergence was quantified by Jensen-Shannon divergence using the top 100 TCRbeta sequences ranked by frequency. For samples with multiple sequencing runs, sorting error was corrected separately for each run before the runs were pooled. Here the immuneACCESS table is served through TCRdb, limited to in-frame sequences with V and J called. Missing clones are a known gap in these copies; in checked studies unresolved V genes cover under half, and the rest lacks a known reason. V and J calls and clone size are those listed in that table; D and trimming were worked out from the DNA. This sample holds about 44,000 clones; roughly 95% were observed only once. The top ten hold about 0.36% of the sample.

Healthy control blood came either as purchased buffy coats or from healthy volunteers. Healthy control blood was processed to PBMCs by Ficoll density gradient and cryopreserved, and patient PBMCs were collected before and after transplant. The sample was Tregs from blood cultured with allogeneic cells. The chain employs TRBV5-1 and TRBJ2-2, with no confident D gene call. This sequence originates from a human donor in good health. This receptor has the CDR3 CASSLDRRINTGELFF. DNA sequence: TGCGCCAGCAGCCTGGACCGAAGAATTAACACCGGGGAGCTGTTTTTT.